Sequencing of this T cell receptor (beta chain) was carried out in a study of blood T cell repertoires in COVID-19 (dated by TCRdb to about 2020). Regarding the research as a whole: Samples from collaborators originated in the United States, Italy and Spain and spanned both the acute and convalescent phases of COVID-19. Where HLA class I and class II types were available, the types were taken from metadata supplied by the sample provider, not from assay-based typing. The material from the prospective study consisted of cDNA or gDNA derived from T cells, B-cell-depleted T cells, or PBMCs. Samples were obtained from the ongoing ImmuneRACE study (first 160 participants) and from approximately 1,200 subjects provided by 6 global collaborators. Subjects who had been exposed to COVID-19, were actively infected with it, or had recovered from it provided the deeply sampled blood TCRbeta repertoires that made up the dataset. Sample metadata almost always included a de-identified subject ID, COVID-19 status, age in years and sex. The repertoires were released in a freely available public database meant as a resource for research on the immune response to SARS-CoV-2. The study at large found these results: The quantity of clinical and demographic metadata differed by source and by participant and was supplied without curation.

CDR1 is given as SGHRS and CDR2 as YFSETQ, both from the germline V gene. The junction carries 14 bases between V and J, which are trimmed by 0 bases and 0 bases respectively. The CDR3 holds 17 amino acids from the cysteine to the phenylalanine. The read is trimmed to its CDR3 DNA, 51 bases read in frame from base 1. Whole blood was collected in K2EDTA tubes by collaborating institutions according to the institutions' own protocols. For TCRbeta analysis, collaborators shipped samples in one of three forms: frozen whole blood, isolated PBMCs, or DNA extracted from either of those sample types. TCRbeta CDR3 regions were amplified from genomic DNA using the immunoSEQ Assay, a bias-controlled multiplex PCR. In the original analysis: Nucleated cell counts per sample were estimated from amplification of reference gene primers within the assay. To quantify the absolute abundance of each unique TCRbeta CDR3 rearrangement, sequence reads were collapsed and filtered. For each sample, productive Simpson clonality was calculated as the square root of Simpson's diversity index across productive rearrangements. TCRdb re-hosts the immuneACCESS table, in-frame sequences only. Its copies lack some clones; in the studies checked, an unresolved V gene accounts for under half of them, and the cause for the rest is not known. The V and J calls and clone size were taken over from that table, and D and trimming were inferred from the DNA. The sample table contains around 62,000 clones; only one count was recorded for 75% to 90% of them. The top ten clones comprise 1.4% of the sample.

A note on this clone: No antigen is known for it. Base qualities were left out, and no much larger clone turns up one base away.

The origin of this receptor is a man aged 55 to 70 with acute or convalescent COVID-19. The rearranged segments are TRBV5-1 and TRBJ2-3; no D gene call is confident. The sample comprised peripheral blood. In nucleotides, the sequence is TGCGCCAGCAGCTTGGCCTTGGAGCGTCTAAGCACAGATACGCAGTATTTT. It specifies CASSLALERLSTDTQYF.